This T cell receptor (beta chain) is from a study of cytomegalovirus exposure and HLA in healthy donors. CDR3 size: 13 residues. CDR1 and CDR2 from the germline V gene are LGHNT and FRNRAP. With 6 bases removed from V and 5 bases from J, the gap between germline ends came to 11 bases. The study, taken as a whole, reports: Roughly uniform depth of sequencing across donors was assumed in presence/absence analyses. According to an earlier analysis, most TCR beta V segments yielded productive rearrangements about 90% or about 30% of the time.

This clone was seen only a few times. The antigen is undetermined. 60 Vbeta and 13 Jbeta primers were used in PCR. Sequencing used immunoSEQ multiplex PCR; TCRdb keeps in-frame clones, though not all of them. The repertoire has approximately 70,000 clones, around 74% of them found once; the top ten carry over 9.5%. This sequence joins TRBV12-5 and TRBJ1-5, with D maybe TRBD1 (5 bases). What was sequenced was PBMCs. The clonotype was recovered from a human donor in good health. The CDR3 DNA reads as TGTGCTAGTGGCCTGGGGGGGGATCAGCCCCAGCATTTT. This codes for CASGLGGDQPQHF.